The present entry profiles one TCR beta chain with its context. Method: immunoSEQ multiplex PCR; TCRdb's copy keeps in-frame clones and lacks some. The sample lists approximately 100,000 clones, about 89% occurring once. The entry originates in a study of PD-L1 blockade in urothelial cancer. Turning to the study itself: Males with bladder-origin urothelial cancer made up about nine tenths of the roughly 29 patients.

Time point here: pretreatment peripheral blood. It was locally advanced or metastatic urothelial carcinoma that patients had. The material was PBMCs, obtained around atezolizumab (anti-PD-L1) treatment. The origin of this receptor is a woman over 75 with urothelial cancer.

In nucleotides, the CDR3 is TGCGCCAGCAGCCCAGGGGCCTCTGTTTCTCAGCCCCAGCATTTT. Translating it yields CASSPGASVSQPQHF. The chain couples TRBV5-1 to TRBJ1-5; the D gene is possibly TRBD1 (6 bases). Trimming pared 4 bases from V and 6 bases from J, leaving 17 bases between. The CDR3 extends over 15 amino acids. In germline, CDR1 is SGHRS, CDR2 YFSETQ.